This T cell receptor beta chain was recorded in a study of cytomegalovirus exposure and HLA in healthy donors. PCR involved 60 Vbeta and 13 Jbeta primers. The repertoire was sequenced with immunoSEQ multiplex PCR; TCRdb's copy has only in-frame clones and lacks some. Here the sample spans tens of thousands of clones, about 78% being singletons. The V gene's germline CDR1 is LNHDA and CDR2 SQIVND (reference sequence). The CDR3 has 17 amino acids. The V and J ends lost 4 bases and 1 base, in that order; junction bases with no gene match: 7. The source material was PBMCs. This receptor was identified in a male donor in good health and CMV-seronegative. V usage is TRBV19 and J usage is TRBJ2-2; 9 bases are a match to TRBD2. This CDR3 reads CASSTSGAFVNTGELFF. CDR3 bases: TGTGCCAGTAGTACTAGCGGGGCGTTTGTGAACACCGGGGAGCTGTTTTTT. Full variable domain (missing parts from reference TRBV19 and TRBJ2-2): DGGITQSPKYLFRKEGQNVTLSCEQNLNHDAMYWYRQDPGQGLRLIYYSQIVNDFQKGDIAEGYSVSREKKESFPLTVTSAQKNPTAFYLCASSTSGAFVNTGELFFGEGSRLTVL.